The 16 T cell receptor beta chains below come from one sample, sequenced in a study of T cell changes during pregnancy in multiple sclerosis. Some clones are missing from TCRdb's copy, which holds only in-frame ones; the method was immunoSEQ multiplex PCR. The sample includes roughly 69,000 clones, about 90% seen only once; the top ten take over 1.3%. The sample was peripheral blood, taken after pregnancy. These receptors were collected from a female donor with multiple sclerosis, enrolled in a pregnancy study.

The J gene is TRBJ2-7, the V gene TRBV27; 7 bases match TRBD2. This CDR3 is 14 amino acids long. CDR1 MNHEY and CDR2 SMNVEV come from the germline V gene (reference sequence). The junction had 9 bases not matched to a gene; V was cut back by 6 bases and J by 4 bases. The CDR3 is CASSLRWREYEQYF. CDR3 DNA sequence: TGTGCCAGCAGCCTTCGGTGGCGGGAGTACGAGCAGTACTTC.

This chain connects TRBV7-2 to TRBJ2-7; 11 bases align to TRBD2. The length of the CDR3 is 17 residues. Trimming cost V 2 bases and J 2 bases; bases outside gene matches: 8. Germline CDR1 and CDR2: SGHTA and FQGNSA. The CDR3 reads CASSLLGLAELPYEQYF. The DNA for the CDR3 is TGTGCCAGCAGCTTACTGGGACTAGCGGAGTTACCCTACGAGCAGTACTTC. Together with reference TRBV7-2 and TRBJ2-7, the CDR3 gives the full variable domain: GAGVSQSPSNKVTEKGKDVELRCDPISGHTALYWYRQSLGQGLEFLIYFQGNSAPDKSGLPSDRFSAERTGGSVSTLTIQRTQQEDSAVYLCASSLLGLAELPYEQYFGPGTRLTVT.

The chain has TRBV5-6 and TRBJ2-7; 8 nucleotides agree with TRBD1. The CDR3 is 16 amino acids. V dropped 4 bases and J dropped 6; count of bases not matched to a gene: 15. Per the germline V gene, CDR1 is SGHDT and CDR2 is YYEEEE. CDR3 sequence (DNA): TGTGCCAGCAGCCCGACAGGACAGGGAAGGGGTGGCGAGCAGTACTTC. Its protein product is CASSPTGQGRGGEQYF.

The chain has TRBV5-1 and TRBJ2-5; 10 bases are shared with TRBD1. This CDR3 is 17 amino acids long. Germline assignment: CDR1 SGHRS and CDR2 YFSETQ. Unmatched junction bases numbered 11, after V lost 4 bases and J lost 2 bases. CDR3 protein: CASSQYPGTGVQETQYF. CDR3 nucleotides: TGCGCCAGCAGCCAATACCCCGGGACAGGGGTGCAAGAGACCCAGTACTTC.

CDR3 sequence reads: CASSSQGHWGNQPQHF. The CDR3 DNA reads TGTGCCAGCAGTTCACAGGGCCATTGGGGCAATCAGCCCCAGCATTTT. The rearrangement links TRBV27 to TRBJ1-5; TRBD1 might be the D (6 bases). The CDR3 extends over 16 amino acids. Germline lookup yields CDR1 MNHEY and CDR2 SMNVEV (reference sequence). Deletions cut 4 bases from V and 2 bases from J, with 15 bases between.

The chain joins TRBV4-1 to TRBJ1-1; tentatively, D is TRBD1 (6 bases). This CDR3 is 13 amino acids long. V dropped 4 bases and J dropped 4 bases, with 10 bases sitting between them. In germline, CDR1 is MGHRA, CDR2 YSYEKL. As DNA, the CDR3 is TGCGCCAGCAGCCCCGAAGGGGGCACTGAAGCTTTCTTT. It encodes CASSPEGGTEAFF.

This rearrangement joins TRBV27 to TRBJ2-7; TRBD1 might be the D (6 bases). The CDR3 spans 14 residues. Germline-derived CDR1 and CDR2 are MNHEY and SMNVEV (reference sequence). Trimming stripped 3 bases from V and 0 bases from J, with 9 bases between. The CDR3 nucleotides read TGTGCCAGCAGTTTCCGGGACAACTCCTACGAGCAGTACTTC. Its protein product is CASSFRDNSYEQYF.

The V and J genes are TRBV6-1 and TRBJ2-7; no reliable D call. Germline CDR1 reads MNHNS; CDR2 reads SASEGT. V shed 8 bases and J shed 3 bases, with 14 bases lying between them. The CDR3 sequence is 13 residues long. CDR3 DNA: TGTGCCAGCCTAGAAGGAACGGGCTACGAGCAGTACTTC. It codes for CASLEGTGYEQYF.

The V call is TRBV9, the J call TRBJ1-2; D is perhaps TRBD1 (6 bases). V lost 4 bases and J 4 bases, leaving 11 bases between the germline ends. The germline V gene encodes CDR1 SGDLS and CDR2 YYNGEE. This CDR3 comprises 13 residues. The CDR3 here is CASSFQQGYGYTF. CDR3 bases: TGTGCCAGCAGCTTCCAACAGGGCTATGGCTACACCTTC.

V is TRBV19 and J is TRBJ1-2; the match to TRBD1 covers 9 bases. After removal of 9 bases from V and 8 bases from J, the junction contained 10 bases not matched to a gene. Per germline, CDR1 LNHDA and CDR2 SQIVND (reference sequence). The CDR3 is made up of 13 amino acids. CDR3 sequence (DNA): TGTGCCAGCTGGGACAGGGTCCAAGGCGGCTACACCTTC. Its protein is CASWDRVQGGYTF.

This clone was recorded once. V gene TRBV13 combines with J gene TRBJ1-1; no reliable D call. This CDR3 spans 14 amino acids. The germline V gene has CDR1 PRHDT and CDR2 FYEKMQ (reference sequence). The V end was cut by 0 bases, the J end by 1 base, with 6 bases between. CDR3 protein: CASSLGPGNTEAFF. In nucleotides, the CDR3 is TGTGCCAGCAGCTTAGGGCCAGGGAACACTGAAGCTTTCTTT.

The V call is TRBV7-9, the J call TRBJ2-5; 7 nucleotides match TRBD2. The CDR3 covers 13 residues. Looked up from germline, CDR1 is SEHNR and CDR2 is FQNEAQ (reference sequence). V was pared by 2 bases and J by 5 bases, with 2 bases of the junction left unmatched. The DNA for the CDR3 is TGTGCCAGCAGCTTATTGGGAGGGGAGACCCAGTACTTC. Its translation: CASSLLGGETQYF.

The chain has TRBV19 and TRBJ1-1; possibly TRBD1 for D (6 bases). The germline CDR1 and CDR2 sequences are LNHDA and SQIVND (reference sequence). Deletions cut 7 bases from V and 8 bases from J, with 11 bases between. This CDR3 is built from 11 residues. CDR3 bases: TGTGCCAGTATGTTGGGGGCGGAAGCTTTCTTT. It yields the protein CASMLGAEAFF.

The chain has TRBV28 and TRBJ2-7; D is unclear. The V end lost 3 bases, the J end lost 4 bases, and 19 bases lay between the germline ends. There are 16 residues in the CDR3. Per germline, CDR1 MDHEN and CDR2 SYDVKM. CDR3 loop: CASSLRGAEIWYEQYF. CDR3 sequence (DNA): TGTGCCAGCAGTTTGAGAGGTGCGGAGATCTGGTACGAGCAGTACTTC.

CDR3 sequence (DNA): TGTGCCAGCCGAGGAGGGGAGACCCAGTACTTC. Residues: CASRGGETQYF. The chain employs TRBV25-1 and TRBJ2-5; TRBD2 is a possible D gene (6 bases). This CDR3 has 11 residues. V was trimmed by 8 bases and J by 5 bases, leaving 9 bases between them. Germline CDR1 MGHDK, CDR2 SYGVNS.

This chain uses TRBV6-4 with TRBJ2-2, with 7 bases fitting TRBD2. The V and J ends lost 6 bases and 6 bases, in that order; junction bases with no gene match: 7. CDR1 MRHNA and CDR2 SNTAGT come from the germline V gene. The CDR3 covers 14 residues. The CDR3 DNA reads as TGTGCCAGCAGACGGTCGGGGAGGGCCGGGGAGCTGTTTTTT. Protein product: CASRRSGRAGELFF.